Sequencing of this T cell receptor beta chain was carried out in a study of beta chain features in type 1 diabetes. Study details: There were some 100,000,000 sorted cells examined across all samples. Study findings and constraints: Shorter templates might be favored by PCR, and equally so in patients and in controls. Moderately but significantly shorter TCRB CDR3s were found in Type 1 diabetes patients in all four CD4+ subsets.

The authors reverse transcribed all of the isolated RNA, so sequencing captured expressed TCRB transcripts. Libraries were prepared by immunoSEQ multiplex PCR; TCRdb keeps only in-frame clonotypes and omits some of them. The sample records around 600,000 clones, around 11% being singletons. This clone turned up a few times. No antigen is known for it. CDR1 MDHEN and CDR2 SYDVKM come from the germline V gene. The CDR3 length is 16 residues. The J segment lost 2 bases and the V segment lost 4 bases, leaving 8 bases of the junction unmatched. The J gene is TRBJ2-7, the V gene TRBV28, with TRBD1 identical over 10 bases. Material for sequencing was naive CD4+ T cells from blood. The clonotype was recovered from a young man with type 1 diabetes. Here the CDR3 DNA reads TGTGCCAGCAGTTCCATTCGAGGACAGGGGGCCTACGAGCAGTACTTC. Protein sequence: CASSSIRGQGAYEQYF. Full variable domain (rest looked up from reference TRBV28 and TRBJ2-7): DVKVTQSSRYLVKRTGEKVFLECVQDMDHENMFWYRQDPGLGLRLIYFSYDVKMKEKGDIPEGYSVSREKKERFSLILESASTNQTSMYLCASSSIRGQGAYEQYFGPGTRLTVT.